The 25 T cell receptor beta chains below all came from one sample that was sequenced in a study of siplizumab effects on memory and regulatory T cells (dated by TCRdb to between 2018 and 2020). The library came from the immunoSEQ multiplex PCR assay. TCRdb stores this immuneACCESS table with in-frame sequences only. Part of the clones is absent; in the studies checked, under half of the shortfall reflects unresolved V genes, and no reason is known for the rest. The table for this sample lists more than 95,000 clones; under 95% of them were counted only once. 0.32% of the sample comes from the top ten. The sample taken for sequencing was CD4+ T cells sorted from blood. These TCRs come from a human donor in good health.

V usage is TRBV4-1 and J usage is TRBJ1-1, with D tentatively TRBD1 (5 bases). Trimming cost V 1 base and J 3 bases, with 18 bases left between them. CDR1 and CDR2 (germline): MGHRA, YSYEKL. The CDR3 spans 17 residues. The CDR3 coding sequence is TGCGCCAGCAGCCAAGGGGGGGGTCGGCCTGGGGACACTGAAGCTTTCTTT. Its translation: CASSQGGGRPGDTEAFF.

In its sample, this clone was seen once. The CDR3: CASSKGQSSGNTIYF. The CDR3 coding sequence is TGTGCCAGCAGCAAAGGACAGAGCTCTGGAAACACCATATATTTT. V and J are TRBV7-3 and TRBJ1-3; TRBD1 is a possible D gene (6 bases). The CDR3 is 15 residues long. Trimming removed 5 bases from V and 0 bases from J, with 11 bases in between. Germline CDR1 is SGHTA and CDR2 is FQGTGA.

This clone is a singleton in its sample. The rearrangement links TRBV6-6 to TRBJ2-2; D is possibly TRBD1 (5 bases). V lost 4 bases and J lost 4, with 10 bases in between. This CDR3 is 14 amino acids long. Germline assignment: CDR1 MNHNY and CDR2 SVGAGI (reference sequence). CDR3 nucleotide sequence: TGTGCCAGCAGTTCAGGGATTAGCACCGGGGAGCTGTTTTTT. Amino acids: CASSSGISTGELFF.

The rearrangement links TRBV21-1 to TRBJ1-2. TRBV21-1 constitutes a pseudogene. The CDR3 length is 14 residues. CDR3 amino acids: CASTRQITNYGYTF. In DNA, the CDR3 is TGTGCCAGCACTAGGCAGATAACTAACTATGGCTACACCTTC.

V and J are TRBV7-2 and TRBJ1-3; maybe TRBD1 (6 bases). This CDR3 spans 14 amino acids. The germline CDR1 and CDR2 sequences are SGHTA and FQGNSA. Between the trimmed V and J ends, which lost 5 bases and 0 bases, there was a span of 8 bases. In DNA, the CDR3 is TGTGCCAGCAGCGTACAGGGCTCTGGAAACACCATATATTTT. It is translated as CASSVQGSGNTIYF.

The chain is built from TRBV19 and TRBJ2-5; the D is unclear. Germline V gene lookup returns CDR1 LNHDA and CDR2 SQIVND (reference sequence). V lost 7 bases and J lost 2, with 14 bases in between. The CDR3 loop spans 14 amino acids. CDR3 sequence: CASKRVGPQETQYF. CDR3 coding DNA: TGTGCCAGTAAAAGAGTAGGTCCTCAAGAGACCCAGTACTTC.

The CDR3 coding sequence is TGTGCCAGTAGTATTTTAGGGGGGAACACCGGGGAGCTGTTTTTT. Its translation is CASSILGGNTGELFF. The rearrangement links TRBV19 to TRBJ2-2; possible D gene TRBD1, 6 bases. The CDR3 covers 15 residues. Germline CDR1 is LNHDA and CDR2 is SQIVND (reference sequence). V shed 3 bases and J shed 1 base, with 9 bases lying between them.

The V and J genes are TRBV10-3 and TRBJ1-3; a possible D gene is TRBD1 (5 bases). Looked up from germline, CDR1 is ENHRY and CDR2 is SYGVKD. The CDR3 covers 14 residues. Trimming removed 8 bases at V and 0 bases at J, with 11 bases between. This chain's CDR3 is CAIAGGSSGNTIYF. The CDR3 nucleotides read TGTGCCATCGCTGGGGGAAGCTCTGGAAACACCATATATTTT.

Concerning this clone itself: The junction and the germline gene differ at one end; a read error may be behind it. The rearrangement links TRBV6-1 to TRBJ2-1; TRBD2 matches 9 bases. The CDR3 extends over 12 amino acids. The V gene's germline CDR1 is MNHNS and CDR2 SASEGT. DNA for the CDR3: TGTGCCAGCCGCCCCCCTCTGGCGGGAGGGATCTTC. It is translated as CASRPPLAGGIF.

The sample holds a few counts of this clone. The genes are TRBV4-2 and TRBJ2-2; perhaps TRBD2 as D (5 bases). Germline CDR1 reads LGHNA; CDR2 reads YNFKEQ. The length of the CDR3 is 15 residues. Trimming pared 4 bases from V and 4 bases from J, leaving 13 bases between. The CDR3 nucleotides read TGTGCCAGCAGCCCCGGGGTAGCGACCACCGGGGAGCTGTTTTTT. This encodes CASSPGVATTGELFF.

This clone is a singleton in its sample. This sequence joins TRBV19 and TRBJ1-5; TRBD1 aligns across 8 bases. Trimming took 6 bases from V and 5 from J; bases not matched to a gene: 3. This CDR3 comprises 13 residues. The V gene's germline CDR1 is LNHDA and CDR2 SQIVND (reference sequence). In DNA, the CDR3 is TGTGCCAGTAGAGGACAGGGCCATCAGCCCCAGCATTTT. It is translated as CASRGQGHQPQHF.

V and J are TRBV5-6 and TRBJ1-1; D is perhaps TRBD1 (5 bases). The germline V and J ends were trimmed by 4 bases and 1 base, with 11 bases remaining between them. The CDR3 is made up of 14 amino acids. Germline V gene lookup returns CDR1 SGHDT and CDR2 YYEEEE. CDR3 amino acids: CASSQGRRNTEAFF. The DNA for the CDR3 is TGTGCCAGCAGCCAGGGACGGCGGAACACTGAAGCTTTCTTT.

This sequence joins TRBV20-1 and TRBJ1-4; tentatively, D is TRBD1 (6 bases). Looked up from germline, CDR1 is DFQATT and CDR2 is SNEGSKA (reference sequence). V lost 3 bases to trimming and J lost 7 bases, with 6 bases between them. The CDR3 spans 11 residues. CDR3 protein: CSASRGEKLFF. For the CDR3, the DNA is TGCAGTGCTAGCAGGGGTGAAAAACTGTTTTTT.

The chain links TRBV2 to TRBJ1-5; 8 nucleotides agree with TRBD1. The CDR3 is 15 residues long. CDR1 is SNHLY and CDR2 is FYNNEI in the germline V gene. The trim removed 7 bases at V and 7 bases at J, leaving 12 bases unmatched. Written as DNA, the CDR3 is TGTGCCAGCACTTCAGGGGGCCCCAGGGCCCAGCCCCAGCATTTT. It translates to CASTSGGPRAQPQHF.

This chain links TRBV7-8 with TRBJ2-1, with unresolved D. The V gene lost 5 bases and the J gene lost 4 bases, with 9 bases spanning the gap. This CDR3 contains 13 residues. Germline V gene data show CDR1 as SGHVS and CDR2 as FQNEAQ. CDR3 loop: CASSPRRYNEQFF. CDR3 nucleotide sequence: TGTGCCAGCAGCCCGCGACGGTACAATGAGCAGTTCTTC. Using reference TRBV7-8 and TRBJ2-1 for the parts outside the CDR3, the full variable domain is GAGVSQSPRYKVAKRGQDVALRCDPISGHVSLFWYQQALGQGPEFLTYFQNEAQLDKSGLPSDRFFAERPEGSVSTLKIQRTQQEDSAVYLCASSPRRYNEQFFGPGTRLTVL.

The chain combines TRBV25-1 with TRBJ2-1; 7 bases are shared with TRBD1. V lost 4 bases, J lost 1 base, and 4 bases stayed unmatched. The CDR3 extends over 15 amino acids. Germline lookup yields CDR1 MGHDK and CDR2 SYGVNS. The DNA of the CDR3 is TGTGCCAGCAGTGGGGGGACAGTATCCTACAATGAGCAGTTCTTC. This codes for CASSGGTVSYNEQFF.

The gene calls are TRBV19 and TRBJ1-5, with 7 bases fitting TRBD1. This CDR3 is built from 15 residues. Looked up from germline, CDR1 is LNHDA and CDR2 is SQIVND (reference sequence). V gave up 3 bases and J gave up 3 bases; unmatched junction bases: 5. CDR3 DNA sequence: TGTGCCAGTAGTATTTTGGGACAGAACAATCAGCCCCAGCATTTT. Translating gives CASSILGQNNQPQHF.

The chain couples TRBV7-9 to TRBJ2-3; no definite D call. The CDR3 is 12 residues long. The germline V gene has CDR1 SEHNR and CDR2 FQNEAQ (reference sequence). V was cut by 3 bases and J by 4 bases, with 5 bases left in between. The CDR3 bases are TGTGCCAGCAGCTTTAGGGCAGATACGCAGTATTTT. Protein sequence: CASSFRADTQYF.

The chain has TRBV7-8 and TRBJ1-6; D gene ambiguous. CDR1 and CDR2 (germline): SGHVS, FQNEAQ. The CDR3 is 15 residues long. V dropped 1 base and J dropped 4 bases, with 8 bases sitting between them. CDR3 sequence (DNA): TGTGCCAGCAGCTTAGGCGGTTCTTATAATTCACCCCTCCACTTT. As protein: CASSLGGSYNSPLHF.

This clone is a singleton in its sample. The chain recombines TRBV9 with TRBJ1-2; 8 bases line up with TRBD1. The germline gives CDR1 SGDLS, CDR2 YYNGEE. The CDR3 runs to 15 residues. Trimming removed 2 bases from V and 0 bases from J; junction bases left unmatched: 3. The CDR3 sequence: CASSVQGAPNYGYTF. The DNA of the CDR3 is TGTGCCAGCAGCGTCCAGGGGGCTCCTAACTATGGCTACACCTTC.

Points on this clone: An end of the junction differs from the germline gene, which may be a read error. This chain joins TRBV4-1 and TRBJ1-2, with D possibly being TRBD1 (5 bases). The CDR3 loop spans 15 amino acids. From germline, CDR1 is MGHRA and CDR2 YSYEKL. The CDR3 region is CASTQRQQLFYGYTF. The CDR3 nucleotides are TGCGCCAGCACCCAAAGACAGCAACTTTTCTATGGCTACACCTTC.

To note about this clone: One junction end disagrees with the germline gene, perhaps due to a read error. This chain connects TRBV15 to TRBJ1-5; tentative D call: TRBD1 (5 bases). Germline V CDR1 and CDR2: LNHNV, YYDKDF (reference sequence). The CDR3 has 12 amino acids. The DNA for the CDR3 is TGTGCCACCAGCAGAGATCCCCGGACAACGTATTTT. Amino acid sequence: CATSRDPRTTYF.

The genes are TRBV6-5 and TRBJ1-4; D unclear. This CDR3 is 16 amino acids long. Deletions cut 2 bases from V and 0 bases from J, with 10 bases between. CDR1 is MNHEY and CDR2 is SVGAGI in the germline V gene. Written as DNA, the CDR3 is TGTGCCAGCAGTTACCGGGCAGCCTCAACTAATGAAAAACTGTTTTTT. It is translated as CASSYRAASTNEKLFF.

The CDR3 bases are TGTGCCAGCAGCTTAGATCCCCTAGCGGGGGTGAACACCGGGGAGCTGTTTTTT. Translated, it gives CASSLDPLAGVNTGELFF. The chain uses TRBV11-3 and TRBJ2-2; 10 bases are a match to TRBD2. CDR1 is SGHNT and CDR2 is YENEEA in the germline V gene. The CDR3 is made up of 18 amino acids. The trim removed 0 bases at V and 1 base at J, leaving 5 bases unmatched.

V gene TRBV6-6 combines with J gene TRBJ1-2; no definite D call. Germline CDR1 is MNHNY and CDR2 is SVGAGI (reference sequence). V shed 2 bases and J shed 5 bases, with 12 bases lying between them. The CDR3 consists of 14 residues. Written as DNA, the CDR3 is TGTGCCAGCAGTTACCCCGGGCTCGATTATGGCTACACCTTC. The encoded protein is CASSYPGLDYGYTF.